This TCR beta chain was identified in a study of CD8 T cells in Susac syndrome. In its sample, this clonotype was seen a few times. The CDR3 runs to 14 residues. J was trimmed by 5 bases and V by 5 bases; bases with no gene match: 9. Germline CDR1 is PRHDT and CDR2 is FYEKMQ (reference sequence). An input of about 0.5 to 1 ug of RNA was subjected to reverse transcription using random hexamers. TCRdb independently ran MiXCR on the immunoSEQ multiplex PCR reads; one entry per CDR3 protein. The sample lists about 430,000 distinct CDR3 sequences, around 85% occurring once. The V gene is TRBV13, the J gene TRBJ2-7; 7 nucleotides align to TRBD1. The sequenced material came from CD8+ T cells from PBMCs. This receptor was obtained from a human donor with multiple sclerosis. The CDR3: CASSPGDSQDEQYF. The CDR3 DNA follows: TGTGCCAGCAGCCCCGGGGACAGTCAGGACGAGCAGTACTTC.